This T cell receptor beta chain appears in the sequencing data of a study of blood T cell repertoires in COVID-19. The germline V gene encodes CDR1 SGHNT and CDR2 YYREEE (reference sequence). V lost 3 bases, J lost 4 bases, and 3 bases stayed unmatched. The CDR3 sequence is 16 residues long. Authors' data handling: Reference gene primer amplification in the assay estimated nucleated cell counts. The repertoire was sequenced with immunoSEQ multiplex PCR; TCRdb's copy has only in-frame clones and lacks some. V, J and clone size were drawn from that table, and D and trimming were deduced from the DNA. The sample shows around 310,000 clones, over 75% of them seen only once.

The J gene is TRBJ2-1, the V gene TRBV5-4; TRBD2 aligns across 14 bases. Sequenced: PBMCs or T cells enriched from blood (not recorded which). This receptor was taken from a middle-aged woman who had recovered from COVID-19. CDR3 sequence reads: CASSSTSGGDYNEQFF. DNA of the CDR3: TGTGCCAGCAGCTCGACTAGCGGGGGGGATTACAATGAGCAGTTCTTC. The full variable domain, in which reference TRBV5-4 and TRBJ2-1 provide the parts outside the CDR3, is ETGVTQSPTHLIKTRGQQVTLRCSSQSGHNTVSWYQQALGQGPQFIFQYYREEENGRGNFPPRFSGLQFPNYSSELNVNALELDDSALYLCASSSTSGGDYNEQFFGPGTRLTVL.